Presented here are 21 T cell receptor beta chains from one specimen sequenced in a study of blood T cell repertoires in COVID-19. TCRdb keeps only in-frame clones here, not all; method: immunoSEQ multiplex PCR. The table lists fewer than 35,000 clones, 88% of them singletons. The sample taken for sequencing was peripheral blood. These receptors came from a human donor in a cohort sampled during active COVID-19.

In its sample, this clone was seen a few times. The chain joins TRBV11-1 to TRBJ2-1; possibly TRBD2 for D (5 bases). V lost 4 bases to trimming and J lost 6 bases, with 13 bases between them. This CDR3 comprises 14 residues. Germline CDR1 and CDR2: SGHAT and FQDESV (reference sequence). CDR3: CASSWEITGNEQFF. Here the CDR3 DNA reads TGTGCCAGCAGCTGGGAGATAACGGGCAATGAGCAGTTCTTC.

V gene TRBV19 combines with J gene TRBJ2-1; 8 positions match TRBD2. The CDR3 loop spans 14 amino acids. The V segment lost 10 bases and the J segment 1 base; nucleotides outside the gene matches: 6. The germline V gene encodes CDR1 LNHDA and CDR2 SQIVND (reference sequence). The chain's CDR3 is CATKREMSYNEQFF. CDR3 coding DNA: TGTGCCACTAAGCGGGAGATGTCCTACAATGAGCAGTTCTTC.

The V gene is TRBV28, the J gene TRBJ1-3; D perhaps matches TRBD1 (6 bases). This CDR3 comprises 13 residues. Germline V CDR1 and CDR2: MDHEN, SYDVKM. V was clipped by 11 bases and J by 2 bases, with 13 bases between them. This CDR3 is CAGLGAAGNTIYF. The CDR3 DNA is TGTGCCGGGTTGGGGGCTGCTGGAAACACCATATATTTT.

The CDR3 sequence: CASRGQGDTEAFF. The CDR3 nucleotides are TGCGCCAGCAGGGGGCAGGGGGACACTGAAGCTTTCTTT. This chain connects TRBV5-1 to TRBJ1-1; 7 bases agree with TRBD1. The CDR3 runs 13 residues. Germline CDR1 and CDR2: SGHRS and YFSETQ. The V gene end was trimmed by 5 bases and the J gene end by 3 bases; junction bases not matched to a gene: 4.

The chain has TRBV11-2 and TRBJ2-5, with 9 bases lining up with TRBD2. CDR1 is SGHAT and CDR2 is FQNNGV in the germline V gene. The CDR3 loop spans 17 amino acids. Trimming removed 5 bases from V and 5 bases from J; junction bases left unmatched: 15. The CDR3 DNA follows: TGTGCCAGCAGCCCTGCCAATAGCGGGAGTAGGTGGGAGACCCAGTACTTC. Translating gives CASSPANSGSRWETQYF.

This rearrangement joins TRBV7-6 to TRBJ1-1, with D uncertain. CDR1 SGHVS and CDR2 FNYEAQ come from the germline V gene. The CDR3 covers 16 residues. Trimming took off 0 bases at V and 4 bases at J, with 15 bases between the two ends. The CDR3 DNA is TGTGCCAGCAGCTTAGCCAACCGCGAAGTGTCCACTGAAGCTTTCTTT. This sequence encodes CASSLANREVSTEAFF.

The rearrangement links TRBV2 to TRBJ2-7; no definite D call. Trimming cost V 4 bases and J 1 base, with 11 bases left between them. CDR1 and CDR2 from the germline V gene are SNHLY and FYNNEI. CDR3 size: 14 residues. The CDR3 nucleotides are TGTGCCAGCAGTGTCGCCGGAGCTTCCTACGAGCAGTACTTC. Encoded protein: CASSVAGASYEQYF.

The CDR3 protein is CSVERGQETQYF. In DNA form, the CDR3 reads TGCAGCGTTGAAAGAGGGCAAGAGACCCAGTACTTC. This rearrangement joins TRBV29-1 to TRBJ2-5; weak D call: TRBD2 (5 bases). Per the germline V gene, CDR1 is SQVTM and CDR2 is ANQGSEA. The CDR3 consists of 12 residues. Trimming removed 2 bases at V and 2 bases at J, with 6 bases between.

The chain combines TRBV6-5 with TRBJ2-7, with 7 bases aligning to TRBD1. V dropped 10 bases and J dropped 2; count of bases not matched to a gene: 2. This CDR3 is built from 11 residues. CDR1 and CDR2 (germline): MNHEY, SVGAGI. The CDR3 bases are TGTGCCACCCAGGGGGCCTACGAGCAGTACTTC. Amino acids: CATQGAYEQYF.

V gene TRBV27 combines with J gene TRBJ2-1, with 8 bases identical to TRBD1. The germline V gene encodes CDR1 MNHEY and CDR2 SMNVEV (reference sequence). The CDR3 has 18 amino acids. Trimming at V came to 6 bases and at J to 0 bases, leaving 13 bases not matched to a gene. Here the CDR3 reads CASRMGTGGSSSYNEQFF. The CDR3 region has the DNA TGTGCCAGCAGAATGGGCACAGGGGGAAGTAGCTCCTACAATGAGCAGTTCTTC.

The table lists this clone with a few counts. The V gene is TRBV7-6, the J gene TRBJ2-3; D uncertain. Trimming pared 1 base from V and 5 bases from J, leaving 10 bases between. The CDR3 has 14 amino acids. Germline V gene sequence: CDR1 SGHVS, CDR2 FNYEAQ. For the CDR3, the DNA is TGTGCCAGCAGCTTAGGAGTATACGGAGATACGCAGTATTTT. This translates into CASSLGVYGDTQYF.

The CDR3 DNA reads as TGTGCCAGCAGGCTAGCGGGAGGGCCGTCAGATACGCAGTATTTT. Translation: CASRLAGGPSDTQYF. The chain recombines TRBV7-6 with TRBJ2-3; 12 nucleotides line up with TRBD2. This CDR3 has 15 amino acids. The germline gives CDR1 SGHVS, CDR2 FNYEAQ. The junction had 5 bases not matched to a gene; V was cut back by 6 bases and J by 4 bases.

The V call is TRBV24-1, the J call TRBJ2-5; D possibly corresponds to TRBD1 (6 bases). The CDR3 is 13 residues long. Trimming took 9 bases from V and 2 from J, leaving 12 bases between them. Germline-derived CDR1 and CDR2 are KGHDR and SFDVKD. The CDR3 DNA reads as TGTGCCACCTCAGGGGCGAAACAAGAGACCCAGTACTTC. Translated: CATSGAKQETQYF.

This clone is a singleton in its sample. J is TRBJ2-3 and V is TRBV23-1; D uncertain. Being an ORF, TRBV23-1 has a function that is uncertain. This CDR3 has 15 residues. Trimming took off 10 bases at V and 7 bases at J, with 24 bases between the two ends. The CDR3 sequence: CANPLVGALTNTQYF. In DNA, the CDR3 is TGCGCCAACCCCCTAGTAGGCGCCCTTACAAATACGCAGTATTTT.

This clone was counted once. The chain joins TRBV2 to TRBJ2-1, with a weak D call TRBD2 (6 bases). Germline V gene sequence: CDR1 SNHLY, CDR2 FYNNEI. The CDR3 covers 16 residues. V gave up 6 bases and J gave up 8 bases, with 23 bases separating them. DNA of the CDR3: TGTGCCAGCAGAGAGACTAGGGTGGCCCCGGAGGATGAGCAGTTCTTC. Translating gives CASRETRVAPEDEQFF.

CDR3 sequence reads: CASSSIGSQETQYF. CDR3 sequence (DNA): TGTGCCAGCAGCAGCATCGGGAGCCAAGAGACCCAGTACTTC. V gene TRBV28 combines with J gene TRBJ2-5, with a possible D match to TRBD2 (6 bases). CDR1 MDHEN and CDR2 SYDVKM come from the germline V gene. CDR3 length: 14 residues. V was clipped by 6 bases and J by 1 base, with 12 bases between them.

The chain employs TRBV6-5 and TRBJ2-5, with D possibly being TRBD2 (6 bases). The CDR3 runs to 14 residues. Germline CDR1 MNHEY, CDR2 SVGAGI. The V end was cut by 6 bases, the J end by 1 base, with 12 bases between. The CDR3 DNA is TGTGCCAGCAGCATCGGGCGGGGCCAAGAGACCCAGTACTTC. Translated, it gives CASSIGRGQETQYF.

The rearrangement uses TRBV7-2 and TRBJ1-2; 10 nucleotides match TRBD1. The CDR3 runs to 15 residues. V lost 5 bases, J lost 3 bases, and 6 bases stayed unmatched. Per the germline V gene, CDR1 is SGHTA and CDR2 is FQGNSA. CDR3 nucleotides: TGTGCCAGCAGCCAAGGGACAGGGGTGTACTATGGCTACACCTTC. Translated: CASSQGTGVYYGYTF. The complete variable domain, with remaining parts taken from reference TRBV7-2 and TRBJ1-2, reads GAGVSQSPSNKVTEKGKDVELRCDPISGHTALYWYRQSLGQGLEFLIYFQGNSAPDKSGLPSDRFSAERTGGSVSTLTIQRTQQEDSAVYLCASSQGTGVYYGYTFGSGTRLTVV.

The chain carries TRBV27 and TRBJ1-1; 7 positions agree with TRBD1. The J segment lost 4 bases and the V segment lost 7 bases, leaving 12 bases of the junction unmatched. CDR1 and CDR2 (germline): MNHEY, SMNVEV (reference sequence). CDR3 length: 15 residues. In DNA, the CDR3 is TGTGCCAGCACCTCAGGAACAGGGGTCGGCACTGAAGCTTTCTTT. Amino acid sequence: CASTSGTGVGTEAFF.

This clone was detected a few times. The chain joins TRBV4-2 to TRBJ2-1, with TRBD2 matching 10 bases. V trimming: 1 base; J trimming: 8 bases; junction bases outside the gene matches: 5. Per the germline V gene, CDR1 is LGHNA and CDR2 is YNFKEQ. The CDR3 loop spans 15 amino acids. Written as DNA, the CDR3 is TGTGCCAGCAGCCAAGTGGCAGCGGGGGGGCATGAGCAGTTCTTC. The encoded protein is CASSQVAAGGHEQFF.

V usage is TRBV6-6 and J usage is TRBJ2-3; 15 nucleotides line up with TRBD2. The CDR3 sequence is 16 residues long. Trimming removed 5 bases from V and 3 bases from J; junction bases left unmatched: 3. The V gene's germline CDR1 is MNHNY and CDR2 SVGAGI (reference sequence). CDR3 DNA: TGTGCCAGCAGTAAAGGACTAGCGGGGGGGACAGATACGCAGTATTTT. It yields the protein CASSKGLAGGTDTQYF.